The clone carrying this T cell receptor (beta chain) appeared many times. Its antigen remains unknown. The entry originates in a study of breast tumors, draining lymph nodes, adjacent tissues. Study findings and constraints: Findings are consistent with lymph node origin and intratumoral expansion of most tumor T cells. That most tumor T cells come from lymph nodes remained unproven. Tumor repertoires ranked between lymph nodes and nontumor tissue in diversity, with V and J gene preferences.

The CDR3 covers 14 residues. V was clipped by 3 bases and J by 2 bases, with 13 bases between them. CDR1 is DFQATT and CDR2 is SNEGSKA in the germline V gene (reference sequence). Samples came from axillary lymph nodes draining the breast cancer. In TCRdb, the multiplex PCR reads were re-called with MiXCR into one record per CDR3 protein. The sample shows fewer than 300,000 distinct CDR3 sequences, approximately 30% of them seen only once. Sequenced: axillary lymph node tissue. The TCR was taken from a female donor with breast cancer. Some clones in this sample may be carry-over from other donors' samples. The J gene is TRBJ2-5, the V gene TRBV20-1, with unresolved D. The CDR3, as DNA: TGCAGTGCTAGTAGGCATATCCCACAAGAGACCCAGTACTTC. This codes for CSASRHIPQETQYF.